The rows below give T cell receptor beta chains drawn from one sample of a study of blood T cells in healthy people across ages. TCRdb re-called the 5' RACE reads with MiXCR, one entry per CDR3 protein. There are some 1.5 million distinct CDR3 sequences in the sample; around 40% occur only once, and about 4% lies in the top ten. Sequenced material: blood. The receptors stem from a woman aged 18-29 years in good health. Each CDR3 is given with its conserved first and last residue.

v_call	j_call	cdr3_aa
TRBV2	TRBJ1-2	CASSEGRYGYTF
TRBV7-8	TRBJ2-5	CASSLRTGALQETQYF
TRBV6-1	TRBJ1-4	CASSEANEKLFF
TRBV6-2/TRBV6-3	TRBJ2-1	CASSSERYLLSNEQFF
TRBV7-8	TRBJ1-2	CASSLNRKEGYTF
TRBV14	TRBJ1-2	CASSQDLKGRHGYTF
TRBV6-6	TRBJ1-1	CTSSYGTDTEAFF
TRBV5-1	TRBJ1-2	CASSPVGGSANYGYTF
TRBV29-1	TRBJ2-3	CSVSTPTAVLDTQYF
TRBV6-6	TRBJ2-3	CASSYSIVAGDTDTQYF
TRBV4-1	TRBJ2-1	CASSQESARTFSSYNEQFF
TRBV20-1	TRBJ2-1	CSANPGQGVYSAYNEQFF
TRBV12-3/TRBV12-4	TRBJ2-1	CASSLVGSDEQFF
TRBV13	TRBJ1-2	CASSPKGDYGYTF
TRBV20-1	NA	CSATSGLAGDYEQYF
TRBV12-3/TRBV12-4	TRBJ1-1	CASSKTGVLTEAFF
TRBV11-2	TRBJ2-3	CASSTTSGPSTDTQYF